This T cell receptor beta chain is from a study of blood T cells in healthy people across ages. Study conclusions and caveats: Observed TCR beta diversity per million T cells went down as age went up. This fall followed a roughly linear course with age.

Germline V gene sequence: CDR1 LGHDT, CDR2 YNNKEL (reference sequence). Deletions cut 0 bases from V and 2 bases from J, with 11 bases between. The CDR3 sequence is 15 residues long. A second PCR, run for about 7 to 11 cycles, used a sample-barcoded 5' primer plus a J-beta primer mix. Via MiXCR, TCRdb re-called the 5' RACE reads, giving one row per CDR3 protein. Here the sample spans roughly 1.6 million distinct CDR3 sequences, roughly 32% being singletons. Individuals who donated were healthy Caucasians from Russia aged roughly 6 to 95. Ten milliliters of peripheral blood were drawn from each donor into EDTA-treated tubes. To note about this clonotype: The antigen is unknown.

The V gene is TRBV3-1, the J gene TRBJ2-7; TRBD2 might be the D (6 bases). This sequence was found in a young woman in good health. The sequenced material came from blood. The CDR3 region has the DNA TGTGCCAGCAGCCAAGAGGGAGGAGACCCCTACGAGCAGTACTTC. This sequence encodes CASSQEGGDPYEQYF.